Listed below are T cell receptor beta chains from one sample, sequenced in a study of T-cell reconstitution after alpha-beta-depleted transplantation in children. TCRdb processed the PCR reads anew with MiXCR; each CDR3 protein has one entry. The data show hundreds of thousands of distinct CDR3 sequences, about an eighth seen once. Sequences were derived from PBMCs, sampled before TCRalphabeta/CD19-depleted stem cell transplant. The source of these receptors is a girl aged 2 to 10 with congenital amegakaryocytic thrombocytopenia, due to receive a stem cell transplant. Each CDR3 is given with its conserved first and last residue. A D gene is named only where the DNA matches it firmly. Some rows have no size entry. The others give once, few or many, or a class for an expanded clone.

v_gene: TRBV12-3/TRBV12-4; len: 13; d_gene: NA; j_gene: TRBJ2-1; abundance: few; CDR3nt: TGTGCCAGCAGTTTTTCCGCGGGCCCTGAGCAGTTCTTC; CDR3aa: CASSFSAGPEQFF
v_gene: TRBV20-1; len: 14; d_gene: TRBD1; j_gene: TRBJ2-1; abundance: many; CDR3nt: TGCAGTGCTAGAGAGGGCAGGGGGAGCAGGGAGCAGTTCTTC; CDR3aa: CSAREGRGSREQFF
v_gene: TRBV15; len: 16; d_gene: TRBD1; j_gene: TRBJ1-2; abundance: NA; CDR3nt: TGTGCCACCAGCACCCAGTCAGGGGGCGCGCGCTATGGCTACACCTTC; CDR3aa: CATSTQSGGARYGYTF
v_gene: TRBV5-1; len: 15; d_gene: NA; j_gene: TRBJ2-1; abundance: many; CDR3nt: TGCGCCAGCAGCCACCCAGGAGGGCGGTACAATGAGCAGTTCTTC; CDR3aa: CASSHPGGRYNEQFF
v_gene: TRBV12-3/TRBV12-4; len: 12; d_gene: NA; j_gene: TRBJ1-1; abundance: many; CDR3nt: TGTGCCAGCACCGACTCGAGCACTGAAGCTTTCTTT; CDR3aa: CASTDSSTEAFF
v_gene: TRBV10-1; len: 15; d_gene: TRBD1; j_gene: TRBJ2-2; abundance: NA; CDR3nt: TGCGCCAGCAGTGAGTCCGGGACAGCCACCGGGGAGCTGTTTTTT; CDR3aa: CASSESGTATGELFF
v_gene: TRBV4-1; len: 16; d_gene: TRBD1; j_gene: TRBJ1-1; abundance: NA; CDR3nt: TGCGCCAGCAGCCTTTACTATCTCCGGGACAGCACTGAAGCTTTCTTT; CDR3aa: CASSLYYLRDSTEAFF
v_gene: TRBV29-1; len: 15; d_gene: NA; j_gene: TRBJ1-1; abundance: many; CDR3nt: TGCAGCGTTGTCGTTCGGGCAGGACCGAACACTGAAGCTTTCTTT; CDR3aa: CSVVVRAGPNTEAFF
v_gene: TRBV6-5; len: 13; d_gene: NA; j_gene: TRBJ1-2; abundance: few; CDR3nt: TGTGCCAGCAGTTACACGGCCCTCTATGGCTACACCTTC; CDR3aa: CASSYTALYGYTF
v_gene: TRBV5-1; len: 14; d_gene: NA; j_gene: TRBJ2-5; abundance: few; CDR3nt: TGCGCCAGCAGTATTCTAGCCGAGCAAGAGACCCAGTACTTC; CDR3aa: CASSILAEQETQYF
v_gene: TRBV29-1; len: 14; d_gene: NA; j_gene: TRBJ2-5; abundance: NA; CDR3nt: TGCAGCGTTGAAAGGTCCGGGAACCAAGAGACCCAGTACTTC; CDR3aa: CSVERSGNQETQYF
v_gene: TRBV20-1; len: 15; d_gene: NA; j_gene: TRBJ1-5; abundance: NA; CDR3nt: TGCAGTGCCGCCCCAAGAGACAGGACCCATCAGCCCCAGCATTTT; CDR3aa: CSAAPRDRTHQPQHF
v_gene: TRBV29-1; len: 12; d_gene: TRBD2; j_gene: TRBJ2-7; abundance: many; CDR3nt: TGCAGCGTTGCTAGCGGGGGCGTCGAGCAGTACTTC; CDR3aa: CSVASGGVEQYF
v_gene: TRBV6-5; len: 13; d_gene: NA; j_gene: TRBJ1-1; abundance: NA; CDR3nt: TGTGCCAGCGGTATACAGGGGAACACTGAAGCTTTCTTT; CDR3aa: CASGIQGNTEAFF
v_gene: TRBV15; len: 17; d_gene: NA; j_gene: TRBJ2-2; abundance: NA; CDR3nt: TGTGCCACCAGCTCAAGACCGCGACAGCTCTACACCGGGGAGCTGTTTTTT; CDR3aa: CATSSRPRQLYTGELFF
v_gene: TRBV7-8; len: 16; d_gene: NA; j_gene: TRBJ1-6; abundance: many; CDR3nt: TGTGCCAGCAGCCAAAGGGGGGGGACCCATGTCCTTACCCTCCACTTT; CDR3aa: CASSQRGGTHVLTLHF
v_gene: TRBV7-9; len: 15; d_gene: NA; j_gene: TRBJ2-5; abundance: NA; CDR3nt: TGTGCCAGCAGCCTTATGGGGGAGGATGGTGAGACCCAGTACTTC; CDR3aa: CASSLMGEDGETQYF
v_gene: TRBV5-1; len: 12; d_gene: NA; j_gene: TRBJ1-1; abundance: many; CDR3nt: TGCGCCAGCAGCCGTTGGGGGCCTGAAGCTTTCTTT; CDR3aa: CASSRWGPEAFF
v_gene: TRBV5-1; len: 14; d_gene: NA; j_gene: TRBJ2-5; abundance: many; CDR3nt: TGCGCCAGCAGGTTGGAGATCCTCCAAGAGACCCAGTACTTC; CDR3aa: CASRLEILQETQYF
v_gene: TRBV12-3/TRBV12-4; len: 13; d_gene: NA; j_gene: TRBJ1-2; abundance: NA; CDR3nt: TGTGCCAGCCCAAAGACGGGGGATGGTGGCTACACCTTC; CDR3aa: CASPKTGDGGYTF
v_gene: TRBV20-1; len: 13; d_gene: NA; j_gene: TRBJ2-1; abundance: many; CDR3nt: TGCAGTGCTAGATTCCCCCAATACAATGAGCAGTTCTTC; CDR3aa: CSARFPQYNEQFF
v_gene: TRBV20-1; len: 15; d_gene: NA; j_gene: TRBJ2-7; abundance: NA; CDR3nt: TGCAGTGCTAGACCTCCGGGACGGGCCCTCTCCGAGCAGTACTTC; CDR3aa: CSARPPGRALSEQYF
v_gene: TRBV14; len: 17; d_gene: TRBD2; j_gene: TRBJ2-1; abundance: few; CDR3nt: TGTGCCAGCAGCCGGAGACTAGCGGGAGGTCCCCGGGATGAGCAGTTCTTC; CDR3aa: CASSRRLAGGPRDEQFF
v_gene: TRBV29-1; len: 18; d_gene: TRBD2; j_gene: TRBJ2-1; abundance: many; CDR3nt: TGCAGCGTTGAGGGGACTAGCGAGATTCCCAGCTCCTACAATGAGCAGTTCTTC; CDR3aa: CSVEGTSEIPSSYNEQFF
v_gene: TRBV5-1; len: 15; d_gene: TRBD1; j_gene: TRBJ2-1; abundance: many; CDR3nt: TGCGCCAGCAGCTACCGGACAGGGGAATGGGGTGAGCAGTTCTTC; CDR3aa: CASSYRTGEWGEQFF
v_gene: TRBV7-2; len: 14; d_gene: NA; j_gene: TRBJ2-4; abundance: NA; CDR3nt: TGTGCCGCTAGTCCCGTCCTAGCCAAAAACATTCAGTACTTC; CDR3aa: CAASPVLAKNIQYF
v_gene: TRBV11-2; len: 16; d_gene: NA; j_gene: TRBJ2-2; abundance: few; CDR3nt: TGTGCCAGCAGCAACACCGAGCCAGCCGGTGCTGGGGAGCTGTTTTTT; CDR3aa: CASSNTEPAGAGELFF
v_gene: TRBV25-1; len: 14; d_gene: NA; j_gene: TRBJ2-2; abundance: few; CDR3nt: TGTGCCAGCAGTGATAGTCCAGGCCCCGGGGAGCTGTTTTTT; CDR3aa: CASSDSPGPGELFF
v_gene: TRBV19; len: 13; d_gene: NA; j_gene: TRBJ2-1; abundance: NA; CDR3nt: TGTGCCAGTAGTGGAGTGGGCTTAGGTGAGCAGTTCTTC; CDR3aa: CASSGVGLGEQFF
v_gene: TRBV20-1; len: 16; d_gene: TRBD2; j_gene: TRBJ2-2; abundance: NA; CDR3nt: TGCAGTGCCGTAGCGGGAGGGCCAGAGTATCCCGGGGAGCTGTTTTTT; CDR3aa: CSAVAGGPEYPGELFF
v_gene: TRBV4-1; len: 15; d_gene: TRBD2; j_gene: TRBJ2-7; abundance: many; CDR3nt: TGCGCCAGCAGCCTGTTGAGCGGGAGAATAAACGAGCAGTACTTC; CDR3aa: CASSLLSGRINEQYF
v_gene: TRBV12-3/TRBV12-4; len: 18; d_gene: TRBD2; j_gene: TRBJ2-2; abundance: NA; CDR3nt: TGTGCCAGCAGTTTAGGGACTAGCGGGAGACTAAGCACCGGGGAGCTGTTTTTT; CDR3aa: CASSLGTSGRLSTGELFF
v_gene: TRBV28; len: 15; d_gene: TRBD1; j_gene: TRBJ2-3; abundance: NA; CDR3nt: TGTGCCAGCAGACCCCGGGACAGGGGCACAGATACGCAGTATTTT; CDR3aa: CASRPRDRGTDTQYF